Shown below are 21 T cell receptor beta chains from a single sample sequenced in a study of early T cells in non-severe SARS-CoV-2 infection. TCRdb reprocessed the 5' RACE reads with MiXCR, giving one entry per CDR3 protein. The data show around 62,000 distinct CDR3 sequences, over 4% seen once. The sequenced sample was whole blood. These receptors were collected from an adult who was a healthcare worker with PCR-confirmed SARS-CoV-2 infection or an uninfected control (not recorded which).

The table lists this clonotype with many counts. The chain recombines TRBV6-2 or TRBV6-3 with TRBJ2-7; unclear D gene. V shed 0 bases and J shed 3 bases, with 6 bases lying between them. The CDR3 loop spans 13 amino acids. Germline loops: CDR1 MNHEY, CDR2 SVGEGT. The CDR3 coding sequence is TGTGCCAGCAGTTACTCGGGAAGCTACGAGCAGTACTTC. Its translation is CASSYSGSYEQYF.

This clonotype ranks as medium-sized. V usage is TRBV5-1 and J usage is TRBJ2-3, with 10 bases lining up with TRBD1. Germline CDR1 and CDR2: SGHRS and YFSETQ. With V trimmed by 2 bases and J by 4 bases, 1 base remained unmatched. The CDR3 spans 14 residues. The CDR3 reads CASSFGQGADTQYF. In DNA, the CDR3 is TGCGCCAGCAGCTTCGGACAGGGGGCAGATACGCAGTATTTT. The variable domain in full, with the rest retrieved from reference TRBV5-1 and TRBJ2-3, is KAGVTQTPRYLIKTRGQQVTLSCSPISGHRSVSWYQQTPGQGLQFLFEYFSETQRNKGNFPGRFSGRQFSNSRSEMNVSTLELGDSALYLCASSFGQGADTQYFGPGTRLTVL.

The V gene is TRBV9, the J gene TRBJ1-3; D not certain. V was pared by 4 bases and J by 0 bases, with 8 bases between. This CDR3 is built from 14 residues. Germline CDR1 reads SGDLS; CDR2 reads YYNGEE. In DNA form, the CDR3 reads TGTGCCAGCAGCCGCCAGTACTCTGGAAACACCATATATTTT. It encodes CASSRQYSGNTIYF.

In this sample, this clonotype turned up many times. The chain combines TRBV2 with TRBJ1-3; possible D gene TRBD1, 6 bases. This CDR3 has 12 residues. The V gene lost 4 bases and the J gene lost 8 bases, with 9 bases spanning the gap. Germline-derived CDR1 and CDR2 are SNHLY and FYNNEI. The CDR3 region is CASSVGGHTIYF. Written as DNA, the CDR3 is TGTGCCAGCAGTGTTGGGGGCCACACCATATATTTT.

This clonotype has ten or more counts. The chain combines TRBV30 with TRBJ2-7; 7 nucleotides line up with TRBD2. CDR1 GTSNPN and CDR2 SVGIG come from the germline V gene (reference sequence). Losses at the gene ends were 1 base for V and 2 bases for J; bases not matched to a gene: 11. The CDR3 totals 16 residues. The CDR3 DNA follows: TGTGCCTGGAGTGATTACGGGGCTAGCGGTCCCTACGAGCAGTACTTC. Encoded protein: CAWSDYGASGPYEQYF.

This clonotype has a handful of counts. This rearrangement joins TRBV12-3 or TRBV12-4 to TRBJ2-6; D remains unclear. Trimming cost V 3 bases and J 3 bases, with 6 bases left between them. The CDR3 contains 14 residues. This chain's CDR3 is CASSLFGGANVLTF. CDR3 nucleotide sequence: TGTGCCAGCAGTTTGTTTGGTGGGGCCAACGTCCTGACTTTC.

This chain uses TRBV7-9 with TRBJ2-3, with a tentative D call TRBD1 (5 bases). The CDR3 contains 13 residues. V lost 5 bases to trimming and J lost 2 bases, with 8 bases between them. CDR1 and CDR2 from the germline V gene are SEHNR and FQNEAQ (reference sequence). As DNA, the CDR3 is TGTGCCAGCAGCCCAGGGTTCACAGATACGCAGTATTTT. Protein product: CASSPGFTDTQYF.

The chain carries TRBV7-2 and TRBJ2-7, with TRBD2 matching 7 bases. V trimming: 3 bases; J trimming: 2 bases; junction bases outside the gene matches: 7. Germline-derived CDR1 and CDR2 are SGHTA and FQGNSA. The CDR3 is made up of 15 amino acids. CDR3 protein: CASSFSPGTTYEQYF. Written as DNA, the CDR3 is TGTGCCAGCAGCTTCTCCCCCGGGACTACCTACGAGCAGTACTTC.

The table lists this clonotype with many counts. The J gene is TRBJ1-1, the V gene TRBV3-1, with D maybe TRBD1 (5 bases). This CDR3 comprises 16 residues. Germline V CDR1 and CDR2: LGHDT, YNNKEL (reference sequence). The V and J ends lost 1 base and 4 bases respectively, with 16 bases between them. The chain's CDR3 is CASSQVLTDGGTEAFF. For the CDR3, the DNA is TGTGCCAGCAGCCAAGTACTTACCGATGGGGGCACTGAAGCTTTCTTT.

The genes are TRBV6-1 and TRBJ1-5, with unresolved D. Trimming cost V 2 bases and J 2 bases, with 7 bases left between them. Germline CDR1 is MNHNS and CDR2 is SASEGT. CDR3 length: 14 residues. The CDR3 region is CASSETAGNQPQHF. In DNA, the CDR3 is TGTGCCAGCAGTGAAACGGCAGGCAATCAGCCCCAGCATTTT.

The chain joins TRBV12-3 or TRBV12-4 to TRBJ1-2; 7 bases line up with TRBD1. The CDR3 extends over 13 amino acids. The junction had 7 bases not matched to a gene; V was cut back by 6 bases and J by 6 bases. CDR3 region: CASRATGSNGYTF. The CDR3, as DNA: TGTGCCAGCAGAGCGACAGGGTCTAATGGCTACACCTTC.

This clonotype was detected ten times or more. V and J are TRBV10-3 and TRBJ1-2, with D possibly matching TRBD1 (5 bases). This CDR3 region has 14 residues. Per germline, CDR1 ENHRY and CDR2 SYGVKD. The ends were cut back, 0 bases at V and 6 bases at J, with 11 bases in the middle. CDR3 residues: CAISESSGLNGYTF. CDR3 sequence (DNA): TGTGCCATCAGTGAGTCGTCAGGGTTGAATGGCTACACCTTC.

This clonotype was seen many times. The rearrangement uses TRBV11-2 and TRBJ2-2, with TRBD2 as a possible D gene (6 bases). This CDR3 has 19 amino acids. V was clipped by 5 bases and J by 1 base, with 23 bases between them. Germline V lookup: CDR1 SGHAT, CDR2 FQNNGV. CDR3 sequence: CASSPKNLRLARNTGELFF. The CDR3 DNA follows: TGTGCCAGCAGCCCTAAAAACCTCCGGCTAGCGAGGAACACCGGGGAGCTGTTTTTT.

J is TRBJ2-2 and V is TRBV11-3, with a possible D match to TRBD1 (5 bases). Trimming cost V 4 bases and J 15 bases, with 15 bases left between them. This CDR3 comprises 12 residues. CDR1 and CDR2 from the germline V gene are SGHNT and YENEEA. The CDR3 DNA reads TGTGCCAGCAGCTCGTCCCTAGGGGTGGTGTTTTTT. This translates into CASSSSLGVVFF.

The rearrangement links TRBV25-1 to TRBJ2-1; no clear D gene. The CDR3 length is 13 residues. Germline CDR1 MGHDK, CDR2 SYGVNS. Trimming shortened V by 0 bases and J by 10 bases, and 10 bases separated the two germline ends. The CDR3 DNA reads TGTGCCAGCAGTGAATATGAGGTCGGAGAGCAGTTCTTC. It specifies CASSEYEVGEQFF.

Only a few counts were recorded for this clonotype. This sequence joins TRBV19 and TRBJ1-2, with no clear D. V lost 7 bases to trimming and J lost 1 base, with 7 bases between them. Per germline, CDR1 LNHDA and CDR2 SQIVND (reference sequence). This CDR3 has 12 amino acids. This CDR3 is CASTLLNYGYTF. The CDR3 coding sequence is TGTGCCAGTACCCTCCTTAACTATGGCTACACCTTC.

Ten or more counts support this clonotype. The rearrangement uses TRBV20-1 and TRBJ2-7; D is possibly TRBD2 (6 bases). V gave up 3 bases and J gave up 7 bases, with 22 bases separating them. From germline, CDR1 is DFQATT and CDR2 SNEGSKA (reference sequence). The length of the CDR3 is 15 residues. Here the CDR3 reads CSASVGRELFGEQYF. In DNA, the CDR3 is TGCAGTGCTAGCGTTGGTCGGGAGCTTTTTGGAGAGCAGTACTTC.

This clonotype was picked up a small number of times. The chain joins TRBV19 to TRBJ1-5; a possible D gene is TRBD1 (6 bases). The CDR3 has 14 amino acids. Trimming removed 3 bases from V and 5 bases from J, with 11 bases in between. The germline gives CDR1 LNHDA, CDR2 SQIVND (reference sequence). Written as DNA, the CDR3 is TGTGCCAGTAGTATTTCGACAGGCTATCAGCCCCAGCATTTT. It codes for CASSISTGYQPQHF.

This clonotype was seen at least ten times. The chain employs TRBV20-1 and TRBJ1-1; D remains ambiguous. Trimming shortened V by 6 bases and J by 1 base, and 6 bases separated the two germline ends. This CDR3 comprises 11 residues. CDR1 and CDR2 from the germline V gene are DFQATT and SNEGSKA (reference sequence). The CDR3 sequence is CSAKPNTEAFF. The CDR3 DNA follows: TGCAGTGCCAAACCGAACACTGAAGCTTTCTTT.

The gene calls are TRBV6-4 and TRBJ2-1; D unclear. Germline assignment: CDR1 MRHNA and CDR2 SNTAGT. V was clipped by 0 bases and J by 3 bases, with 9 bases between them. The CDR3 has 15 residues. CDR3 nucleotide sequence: TGTGCCAGCAGTGACTCGAACGCTTACTACAATGAGCAGTTCTTC. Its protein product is CASSDSNAYYNEQFF.

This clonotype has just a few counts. Here the CDR3 reads CSAPPRGSVPTQYF. CDR3 DNA: TGCAGTGCTCCACCCAGGGGGTCAGTCCCTACGCAGTATTTT. The chain couples TRBV20-1 to TRBJ2-3, with 7 bases aligning to TRBD1. Trimming took 5 bases from V and 8 from J; bases not matched to a gene: 13. The CDR3 contains 14 residues. Germline V CDR1 and CDR2: DFQATT, SNEGSKA (reference sequence).